The 27 T cell receptor beta chains listed next were all sequenced from one sample in a study of shared clonotypes between healthy human individuals. The repertoire was sequenced with immunoSEQ multiplex PCR; TCRdb's copy has only in-frame clones and lacks some. The sample lists hundreds of thousands of clones, approximately 96% seen once, with 0.095% to 0.13% in the top ten. Only CD45RO-negative cells positively selected for CCR7 counted as naive CD8 cells, so terminally differentiated effector memory CD45RA+ cells were excluded. Specimen: naive CD8+ T cells sorted from blood. The receptors here all came from a woman under 40 in good health.

V gene TRBV28 combines with J gene TRBJ2-7; 10 bases fit TRBD2. The CDR3 covers 15 residues. Germline values: CDR1 MDHEN, CDR2 SYDVKM. After removal of 6 bases from V and 7 bases from J, the junction contained 12 bases not matched to a gene. The CDR3, as DNA: TGTGCCAGCAGGGGGCTGAAGGAGCGGGAGGGTGAGCAGTACTTC. It codes for CASRGLKEREGEQYF.

The rearrangement joins TRBV11-2 to TRBJ2-1, with a possible D match to TRBD2 (6 bases). Germline loops: CDR1 SGHAT, CDR2 FQNNGV. The V end lost 5 bases, the J end lost 7 bases, and 9 bases lay between the germline ends. CDR3 size: 12 residues. CDR3 nucleotides: TGTGCCAGCAGCGGGAGGACGAATGAGCAGTTCTTC. Protein sequence: CASSGRTNEQFF.

The chain links TRBV28 to TRBJ2-5, with D hard to call. Trimming took 6 bases from V and 2 from J, leaving 13 bases between them. CDR1 and CDR2 from the germline V gene are MDHEN and SYDVKM. The CDR3 sequence is 14 residues long. Here the CDR3 DNA reads TGTGCCAGCAGGTTCCTTGGGGTTCAAGAGACCCAGTACTTC. Translating it yields CASRFLGVQETQYF.

V and J are TRBV4-1 and TRBJ1-2; tentative D call: TRBD1 (5 bases). Looked up from germline, CDR1 is MGHRA and CDR2 is YSYEKL. The CDR3 contains 15 residues. With 4 bases removed from V and 8 bases from J, the gap between germline ends came to 20 bases. The CDR3, as DNA: TGCGCCAGCAGCCCGGGGGACCTCTCGGCGGACGGCTACACCTTC. Its protein product is CASSPGDLSADGYTF.

V is TRBV7-8 and J is TRBJ1-1; the D gene is possibly TRBD1 (6 bases). V lost 6 bases, J lost 0 bases, and 11 bases lay in between. This CDR3 is built from 14 residues. CDR1 and CDR2 (germline): SGHVS, FQNEAQ. The CDR3 loop is CASRWGAMNTEAFF. In nucleotides, the CDR3 is TGTGCCAGCAGGTGGGGGGCGATGAACACTGAAGCTTTCTTT.

DNA of the CDR3: TGTGCCAGCCAGGAGGTAAGCAATCAGCCCCAGCATTTT. As protein: CASQEVSNQPQHF. The J gene is TRBJ1-5, the V gene TRBV28; D uncertain. Trimming took off 8 bases at V and 1 base at J, with 9 bases between the two ends. The CDR3 length is 13 residues. The germline CDR1 and CDR2 sequences are MDHEN and SYDVKM.

This clone was seen more than once but under ten times. The genes are TRBV19 and TRBJ1-5; TRBD1 is a possible D gene (6 bases). Trimming pared 3 bases from V and 0 bases from J, leaving 12 bases between. The CDR3 has 16 amino acids. Germline-derived CDR1 and CDR2 are LNHDA and SQIVND (reference sequence). Here the CDR3 reads CASSMVSGDSNQPQHF. The DNA of the CDR3 is TGTGCCAGTAGTATGGTGTCAGGGGATAGCAATCAGCCCCAGCATTTT.

V gene TRBV5-6 combines with J gene TRBJ1-2, with D possibly matching TRBD1 (5 bases). This CDR3 contains 14 residues. Per the germline V gene, CDR1 is SGHDT and CDR2 is YYEEEE. Trimming left V 1 base short and J 5 bases short, with 12 bases between. CDR3 loop: CASSLPGGGYGYTF. The CDR3 nucleotides are TGTGCCAGCAGCTTGCCGGGGGGAGGATATGGCTACACCTTC.

The genes are TRBV5-6 and TRBJ2-1, with a weak D call TRBD2 (5 bases). The CDR3 contains 13 residues. The V gene's germline CDR1 is SGHDT and CDR2 YYEEEE. Between the trimmed V and J ends, which lost 4 bases and 7 bases, there was a span of 12 bases. CDR3 DNA sequence: TGTGCCAGCAGCGGGGATCGGAGGAATGAGCAGTTCTTC. It specifies CASSGDRRNEQFF.

The rearrangement links TRBV2 to TRBJ2-2; D gene uncertain. Germline loops: CDR1 SNHLY, CDR2 FYNNEI. V dropped 3 bases and J dropped 4 bases, with 9 bases sitting between them. This CDR3 comprises 14 residues. CDR3 amino acids: CASSDNPATGELFF. The CDR3 DNA follows: TGTGCCAGCAGTGACAACCCAGCCACCGGGGAGCTGTTTTTT.

J is TRBJ1-5 and V is TRBV10-3; D remains ambiguous. The CDR3 consists of 14 residues. The V and J ends lost 10 bases and 0 bases respectively, with 13 bases between them. Germline V lookup: CDR1 ENHRY, CDR2 SYGVKD. The CDR3: CATRDLGSNQPQHF. The CDR3 nucleotides are TGTGCCACGAGAGATCTGGGTAGCAATCAGCCCCAGCATTTT.

The chain combines TRBV7-9 with TRBJ2-3; D possibly matches TRBD1 or TRBD2 (5 bases each). Germline CDR1 is SEHNR and CDR2 is FQNEAQ (reference sequence). CDR3 length equals 15 residues. Trimming left V 10 bases short and J 0 bases short, with 17 bases between. CDR3 bases: TGTGCCACCGAGGGAAGGGGAACTAGCACAGATACGCAGTATTTT. Protein product: CATEGRGTSTDTQYF.

The V gene is TRBV11-2, the J gene TRBJ2-7; no clear D gene. V was shortened by 1 base and J by 3 bases, with 13 bases between the two germline ends. CDR3 size: 15 residues. Germline V gene sequence: CDR1 SGHAT, CDR2 FQNNGV. This CDR3 reads CASSLGYGLIYEQYF. DNA for the CDR3: TGTGCCAGCAGCTTAGGGTACGGGCTTATCTACGAGCAGTACTTC. Full variable domain (missing parts from reference TRBV11-2 and TRBJ2-7): EAGVAQSPRYKIIEKRQSVAFWCNPISGHATLYWYQQILGQGPKLLIQFQNNGVVDDSQLPKDRFSAERLKGVDSTLKIQPAKLEDSAVYLCASSLGYGLIYEQYFGPGTRLTVT.

This sequence joins TRBV27 and TRBJ2-7; 10 nucleotides agree with TRBD1. The ends lost 2 bases at V and 0 bases at J; junction bases unmatched: 7. The CDR3 is 17 residues long. The germline V gene encodes CDR1 MNHEY and CDR2 SMNVEV (reference sequence). The CDR3 spells CASSLVGQGPSSYEQYF. CDR3 bases: TGTGCCAGCAGTTTAGTGGGACAGGGGCCTAGCTCCTACGAGCAGTACTTC.

In its sample, this clone was seen once. The chain combines TRBV29-1 with TRBJ2-1; tentative D call: TRBD2 (5 bases). The CDR3 is made up of 13 amino acids. Trimming removed 6 bases from V and 5 bases from J, with 14 bases in between. Looked up from germline, CDR1 is SQVTM and CDR2 is ANQGSEA. The CDR3 sequence is CSVQSWRDNEQFF. In nucleotides, the CDR3 is TGCAGCGTCCAATCCTGGCGGGACAATGAGCAGTTCTTC.

As regards this clone: Other DNA sequences from this sample encode an identical CDR3 as well. The CDR3 nucleotides read TGTGCCAGCAGCTTTGGGGGGGCGAACTATGGCTACACCTTC. Translating gives CASSFGGANYGYTF. The rearrangement links TRBV7-9 to TRBJ1-2; weak D call: TRBD1 (6 bases). Trimming cost V 3 bases and J 2 bases, with 10 bases left between them. Germline CDR1 and CDR2: SEHNR and FQNEAQ (reference sequence). CDR3 length equals 14 residues.

The chain joins TRBV6-1 to TRBJ1-1; 7 bases align to TRBD1. Germline values: CDR1 MNHNS, CDR2 SASEGT. Unmatched junction bases numbered 8, after V lost 6 bases and J lost 1 base. This CDR3 comprises 15 residues. As DNA, the CDR3 is TGTGCCAGCAGACTCCCTAGGGGGCAGAACACTGAAGCTTTCTTT. It specifies CASRLPRGQNTEAFF.

The V call is TRBV10-1, the J call TRBJ1-1; 11 nucleotides align to TRBD1. This CDR3 has 16 amino acids. In germline, CDR1 is WNHNN, CDR2 SYGVQD (reference sequence). J lost 0 bases, V lost 10 bases, and 10 bases had no gene match. The CDR3, as DNA: TGCGCCACCTCAACCGGGACAGGGGGTTTGAACACTGAAGCTTTCTTT. This encodes CATSTGTGGLNTEAFF.

This clone was recorded once. The rearrangement links TRBV27 to TRBJ1-1; a possible D gene is TRBD1 (5 bases). CDR3 length: 12 residues. Trimming cost V 6 bases and J 6 bases, with 11 bases left between them. CDR1 MNHEY and CDR2 SMNVEV come from the germline V gene (reference sequence). CDR3 in amino acids: CASSRGTAEAFF. The DNA for the CDR3 is TGTGCCAGCAGCCGAGGGACGGCTGAAGCTTTCTTT.

The chain employs TRBV6-5 and TRBJ1-2; 7 nucleotides align to TRBD1. Germline CDR1 MNHEY, CDR2 SVGAGI. The J segment lost 7 bases and the V segment lost 6 bases, leaving 11 bases of the junction unmatched. CDR3 length: 14 residues. CDR3 sequence reads: CASSRTTGAAGYTF. In DNA form, the CDR3 reads TGTGCCAGCAGCCGGACCACAGGGGCGGCTGGCTACACCTTC.

The gene calls are TRBV5-8 and TRBJ1-5; maybe TRBD1 (5 bases). The CDR3 contains 12 residues. The germline V gene has CDR1 SGHTS and CDR2 YDEGEE. The ends were cut back, 6 bases at V and 4 bases at J, with 8 bases in the middle. CDR3 loop: CASKQENQPQHF. In DNA form, the CDR3 reads TGTGCCAGCAAACAGGAAAATCAGCCCCAGCATTTT.

This clone showed up just once. This chain joins TRBV28 and TRBJ2-5; weak D call: TRBD2 (6 bases). The germline V gene encodes CDR1 MDHEN and CDR2 SYDVKM. The CDR3 spans 15 residues. The germline V and J ends were trimmed by 4 bases and 2 bases, with 14 bases remaining between them. Here the CDR3 DNA reads TGTGCCAGCAGTTCACGATGGGGGGTTCAAGAGACCCAGTACTTC. Residues: CASSSRWGVQETQYF.

The rearrangement uses TRBV5-1 and TRBJ1-1; 7 bases map to TRBD1. V lost 4 bases to trimming and J lost 4 bases; unmatched junction nucleotides: 10. Germline CDR1 reads SGHRS; CDR2 reads YFSETQ. The CDR3 consists of 15 residues. The CDR3 DNA reads TGCGCCAGCAGCGGACGACAGGGACCGACCACTGAAGCTTTCTTT. Translating it yields CASSGRQGPTTEAFF.

The rearrangement joins TRBV6-1 to TRBJ2-7; no clear D gene. The V end was cut by 1 base, the J end by 6 bases, with 7 bases between. This CDR3 is 12 amino acids long. Germline V gene data show CDR1 as MNHNS and CDR2 as SASEGT. In nucleotides, the CDR3 is TGTGCCAGCAGTGAAGTGGTTGCCGAGCAGTACTTC. It yields the protein CASSEVVAEQYF.

The chain's CDR3 is CASSAPTTDTQYF. CDR3 bases: TGTGCCAGCAGCGCCCCCACCACAGATACGCAGTATTTT. The V gene is TRBV16, the J gene TRBJ2-3; unclear D gene. V gave up 5 bases and J gave up 2 bases, with 8 bases separating them. Germline V gene data show CDR1 as KGHSY and CDR2 as FQNENV. The CDR3 has 13 amino acids. The full variable domain, its missing parts supplied by reference TRBV16 and TRBJ2-3, is GEEVAQTPKHLVRGEGQKAKLYCAPIKGHSYVFWYQQVLKNEFKFLISFQNENVFDETGMPKERFSAKCLPNSPCSLEIQATKLEDSAVYFCASSAPTTDTQYFGPGTRLTVL.

The J gene is TRBJ2-5, the V gene TRBV13, with a possible D match to TRBD1 (6 bases). Per germline, CDR1 PRHDT and CDR2 FYEKMQ (reference sequence). V lost 2 bases and J lost 5, with 12 bases in between. The CDR3 covers 14 residues. The CDR3 region is CASSLITRGETQYF. DNA for the CDR3: TGTGCCAGCAGCTTAATTACGAGGGGGGAGACCCAGTACTTC.

This chain joins TRBV7-9 and TRBJ2-1; TRBD2 matches at 10 bases. V was pared by 8 bases and J by 10 bases, with 2 bases of the junction left unmatched. There are 11 residues in the CDR3. Germline V gene lookup returns CDR1 SEHNR and CDR2 FQNEAQ (reference sequence). In nucleotides, the CDR3 is TGTGCCAGCGGACTAGCGGAGGAGCAGTTCTTC. It yields the protein CASGLAEEQFF. The full variable domain, rest sourced from reference TRBV7-9 and TRBJ2-1, is DTGVSQNPRHKITKRGQNVTFRCDPISEHNRLYWYRQTLGQGPEFLTYFQNEAQLEKSRLLSDRFSAERPKGSFSTLEIQRTEQGDSAMYLCASGLAEEQFFGPGTRLTVL.